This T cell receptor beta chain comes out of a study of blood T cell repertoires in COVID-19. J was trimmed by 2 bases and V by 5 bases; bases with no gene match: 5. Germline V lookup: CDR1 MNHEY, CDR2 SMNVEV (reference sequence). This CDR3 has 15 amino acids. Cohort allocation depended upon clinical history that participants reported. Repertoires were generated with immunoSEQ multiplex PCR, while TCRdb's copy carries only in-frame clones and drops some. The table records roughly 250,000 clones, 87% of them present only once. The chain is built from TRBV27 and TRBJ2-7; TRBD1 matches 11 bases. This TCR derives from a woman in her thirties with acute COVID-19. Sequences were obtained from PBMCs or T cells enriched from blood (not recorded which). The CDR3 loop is CASSRGTGGTYEQYF. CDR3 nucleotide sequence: TGTGCCAGCAGTAGAGGGACAGGGGGTACCTACGAGCAGTACTTC.